These 19 T cell receptor beta chains originate from one sample sequenced in a study of blood T cells in healthy people across ages. Then a second PCR, running about 6 to 12 cycles, was carried out with a sample-barcoded 5' primer and a J-beta primer mix. TCRdb itself ran the 5' RACE reads through MiXCR, one entry per CDR3 protein. The data hold 790,000 or so distinct CDR3 sequences, with around three fifths observed a single time. Sequenced sample: blood. The receptor source for this set is a middle-aged man in good health.

This clonotype came up a few times. V usage is TRBV29-1 and J usage is TRBJ1-2; TRBD1 matches at 9 bases. Germline values: CDR1 SQVTM, CDR2 ANQGSEA. Germline trimming cut 3 bases from V and 5 bases from J; bases unmatched to any gene: 4. The CDR3 totals 13 residues. The CDR3 here is CSVEDRGGYGYTF. CDR3 nucleotide sequence: TGCAGCGTTGAGGACAGGGGAGGATATGGCTACACCTTC.

The rearrangement uses TRBV12-3 or TRBV12-4 and TRBJ2-7, with TRBD2 matching 8 bases. This CDR3 region has 14 residues. Trimming took 3 bases from V and 9 from J; bases not matched to a gene: 10. CDR3 DNA: TGTGCCAGCAGTTTCGGGAGGGCCCTCGGCGGGCAGTACTTC. Translating gives CASSFGRALGGQYF.

Only a few counts were recorded for this clonotype. The chain links TRBV5-5 to TRBJ1-6, with D perhaps TRBD1 (6 bases). The length of the CDR3 is 18 residues. V was trimmed by 4 bases and J by 6 bases, leaving 23 bases between them. Germline loops: CDR1 SGHKS, CDR2 YYEKEE (reference sequence). CDR3 bases: TGTGCCAGCAGCCCGGAGGCCGGAGGGGGAAGAAGTAATTCACCCCTCCACTTT. Translation gives CASSPEAGGGRSNSPLHF.

This sequence joins TRBV7-2 and TRBJ2-7, with a tentative D call TRBD1 (5 bases). V dropped 6 bases and J dropped 4 bases, with 19 bases sitting between them. CDR1 and CDR2 from the germline V gene are SGHTA and FQGNSA. The CDR3 is 15 amino acids. The CDR3 loop is CASSSTGALWYEQYF. CDR3 in DNA: TGTGCCAGCAGTAGTACAGGAGCCCTCTGGTACGAGCAGTACTTC.

The rearrangement links TRBV6-1 to TRBJ2-5; D ambiguous. Trimming took off 6 bases at V and 2 bases at J, with 10 bases between the two ends. Germline CDR1 MNHNS, CDR2 SASEGT. The CDR3 length is 13 residues. Here the CDR3 DNA reads TGTGCCAGCAGGGGCGATCCGCAAGAGACCCAGTACTTC. Its protein product is CASRGDPQETQYF.

This chain joins TRBV7-2 and TRBJ2-7; 12 nucleotides match TRBD2. Germline V gives CDR1 SGHTA, CDR2 FQGNSA. The CDR3 runs 15 residues. With 3 bases clipped from V and 6 bases from J, the junction kept 6 bases outside the gene matches. As DNA, the CDR3 is TGTGCCAGCAGCTTCAGACTAGCGGGAGCAGGCGAGCAGTACTTC. Translated, it gives CASSFRLAGAGEQYF.

The chain combines TRBV10-3 with TRBJ1-1; no clear D gene. This CDR3 spans 12 amino acids. CDR1 and CDR2 from the germline V gene are ENHRY and SYGVKD. The V and J ends lost 8 bases and 4 bases respectively, with 11 bases between them. CDR3 in amino acids: CAIRPEGTEAFF. DNA for the CDR3: TGTGCCATCCGTCCCGAGGGCACTGAAGCTTTCTTT.

The chain combines TRBV18 with TRBJ2-5; maybe TRBD1 (6 bases). TRBJ2-7 explains the end of the DNA better; the J call may be wrong. Germline CDR1 reads KGHSH; CDR2 reads LQKENI. This CDR3 is 15 amino acids long. Here the CDR3 reads CASSPSGNRDYEQYF. CDR3 sequence (DNA): TGTGCCAGCTCACCGTCTGGAAACAGGGACTACGAGCAGTACTTC.

The V call is TRBV20-1, the J call TRBJ2-3; the D gene is possibly TRBD2 (6 bases). Looked up from germline, CDR1 is DFQATT and CDR2 is SNEGSKA (reference sequence). The CDR3 totals 15 residues. V dropped 7 bases and J dropped 8 bases, with 25 bases sitting between them. The CDR3 DNA is TGCAGTGTCGACACGGGGGACTTGCCAAGGGGTACGCAGTATTTT. Translating it yields CSVDTGDLPRGTQYF.

This clonotype was counted between two and nine times. The gene calls are TRBV5-6 and TRBJ1-2; TRBD1 might be the D (5 bases). CDR1 SGHDT and CDR2 YYEEEE come from the germline V gene. The CDR3 loop spans 14 amino acids. V was cut by 9 bases and J by 0 bases, with 15 bases left in between. CDR3 DNA: TGTGCCACCTCCAGGGAGTTGGCTAACTATGGCTACACCTTC. Its translation: CATSRELANYGYTF.

The J gene is TRBJ1-2, the V gene TRBV29-1; possible D gene TRBD1, 5 bases. Between the trimmed V and J ends, which lost 6 bases and 2 bases, there was a span of 19 bases. The CDR3 contains 15 residues. CDR1 and CDR2 (germline): SQVTM, ANQGSEA. Here the CDR3 reads CSVGFAGLANYGYTF. DNA of the CDR3: TGCAGCGTGGGGTTTGCGGGGCTGGCAAACTATGGCTACACCTTC.

This clonotype was detected a few times. The rearrangement links TRBV7-2 to TRBJ2-7, with a possible D match to TRBD2 (5 bases). Trimming left V 5 bases short and J 2 bases short, with 10 bases between. Germline values: CDR1 SGHTA, CDR2 FQGNSA. The CDR3 totals 13 residues. The CDR3 sequence is CASSISGTYEQYF. Here the CDR3 DNA reads TGTGCCAGCAGCATTTCGGGAACCTACGAGCAGTACTTC.

This chain joins TRBV5-1 and TRBJ1-1; 7 nucleotides agree with TRBD1. Trimming cost V 3 bases and J 1 base; bases outside gene matches: 9. Germline CDR1 SGHRS, CDR2 YFSETQ. The CDR3 consists of 16 residues. As DNA, the CDR3 is TGCGCCAGCAGCTGGGACAGACAAATTAGGAACACTGAAGCTTTCTTT. This gives the protein CASSWDRQIRNTEAFF.

The rearrangement links TRBV9 to TRBJ2-3; the match to TRBD2 covers 9 bases. This CDR3 comprises 16 residues. The ends lost 0 bases at V and 2 bases at J; junction bases unmatched: 4. CDR1 is SGDLS, CDR2 YYNGEE, per germline. The CDR3 protein is CASSVVSGGITDTQYF. CDR3 bases: TGTGCCAGCAGCGTAGTAAGCGGGGGGATCACAGATACGCAGTATTTT.

The chain carries TRBV11-1 and TRBJ1-2, with 7 bases fitting TRBD1. The CDR3 totals 15 residues. Trimming cost V 3 bases and J 5 bases; bases outside gene matches: 9. Germline-derived CDR1 and CDR2 are SGHAT and FQDESV (reference sequence). DNA of the CDR3: TGTGCCAGCAGCTTGCAAACAGGGGAACGGTATGGCTACACCTTC. Protein sequence: CASSLQTGERYGYTF.

The chain joins TRBV7-8 to TRBJ2-7; possible D gene TRBD1, 5 bases. CDR1 is SGHVS, CDR2 FQNEAQ, per germline. Trimming removed 1 base from V and 10 bases from J, with 35 bases in between. The CDR3 spans 20 residues. The DNA for the CDR3 is TGTGCCAGCAGCTTAGAGGGGTGGCGCCAGGCCATGACGGACCGAGGAACCCAGTACTTC. It is translated as CASSLEGWRQAMTDRGTQYF. Complete variable domain (other parts from reference TRBV7-8 and TRBJ2-7): GAGVSQSPRYKVAKRGQDVALRCDPISGHVSLFWYQQALGQGPEFLTYFQNEAQLDKSGLPSDRFFAERPEGSVSTLKIQRTQQEDSAVYLCASSLEGWRQAMTDRGTQYFGPGTRLTVT.

The rearrangement uses TRBV6-4 and TRBJ2-3, with D hard to call. The CDR3 is 13 amino acids. The V end was cut by 0 bases, the J end by 2 bases, with 3 bases between. Germline assignment: CDR1 MRHNA and CDR2 SNTAGT. The CDR3 spells CASSDSFTDTQYF. DNA of the CDR3: TGTGCCAGCAGTGACTCGTTCACAGATACGCAGTATTTT.

The chain has TRBV20-1 and TRBJ2-7; unclear D gene. Per the germline V gene, CDR1 is DFQATT and CDR2 is SNEGSKA (reference sequence). Trimming took off 1 base at V and 0 bases at J, with 7 bases between the two ends. The CDR3 runs to 13 residues. CDR3 sequence: CSARVTNSYEQYF. The CDR3 nucleotides are TGCAGTGCTAGAGTTACGAACTCCTACGAGCAGTACTTC.

The chain joins TRBV9 to TRBJ2-7; 8 bases are a match to TRBD1. CDR1 is SGDLS, CDR2 YYNGEE, per germline. The CDR3 is made up of 16 amino acids. Trimming cost V 3 bases and J 4 bases; bases outside gene matches: 12. CDR3 bases: TGTGCCAGCAGCGGGAGAACCGGGACAGGAGTTTACGAGCAGTACTTC. Translating gives CASSGRTGTGVYEQYF.